One and the same sample provided the 27 T cell receptor beta chains below, sequenced in a study of T cell repertoires in cytomegalovirus infection. MiXCR was run by TCRdb on the reads, yielding one entry per CDR3 protein. Of roughly 350,000 distinct CDR3 sequences in the sample, roughly 36% were seen once. No antigens are known for them. Sequenced material: cultured PBMCs, taken from culture after CMV antigen stimulation. The source of these receptors is a human donor in good health (CMV status not recorded). Some clones in this sample may be carry-over from other donors' samples.

The rearrangement joins TRBV20-1 to TRBJ2-1; no clear D. The germline V gene has CDR1 DFQATT and CDR2 SNEGSKA (reference sequence). With 1 base removed from V and 0 bases from J, the gap between germline ends came to 4 bases. The CDR3 covers 13 residues. The CDR3: CSARGLSYNEQFF. The CDR3, as DNA: TGCAGTGCTAGAGGACTCTCCTACAATGAGCAGTTCTTC.

The CDR3 sequence is CSATPLGVTDTQYF. The CDR3 coding sequence is TGCAGTGCTACACCCTTAGGGGTCACAGATACGCAGTATTTT. The V and J genes are TRBV20-1 and TRBJ2-3; D possibly corresponds to TRBD1 (5 bases). The germline V and J ends were trimmed by 4 bases and 2 bases, with 13 bases remaining between them. Germline-derived CDR1 and CDR2 are DFQATT and SNEGSKA (reference sequence). The CDR3 spans 14 residues.

This clonotype was counted between two and nine times. The rearrangement links TRBV7-9 to TRBJ2-7, with D tentatively TRBD1 (6 bases). V was clipped by 5 bases and J by 2 bases, with 13 bases between them. Germline-derived CDR1 and CDR2 are SEHNR and FQNEAQ (reference sequence). CDR3 length: 14 amino acids. CDR3 amino acids: CASSAPGQAYEQYF. CDR3 nucleotide sequence: TGTGCCAGCAGCGCACCGGGACAAGCCTACGAGCAGTACTTC.

The V gene is TRBV25-1, the J gene TRBJ2-3; D unclear. V lost 1 base and J lost 2, with 10 bases in between. CDR1 and CDR2 from the germline V gene are MGHDK and SYGVNS. This CDR3 comprises 15 residues. The CDR3 coding sequence is TGTGCCAGCAGTGAATGGATGGGTTCCACAGATACGCAGTATTTT. It encodes CASSEWMGSTDTQYF.

This chain links TRBV11-2 with TRBJ2-7; 7 bases agree with TRBD2. The CDR3 spans 15 residues. Germline CDR1 reads SGHAT; CDR2 reads FQNNGV. J lost 6 bases, V lost 5 bases, and 13 bases had no gene match. Written as DNA, the CDR3 is TGTGCCAGCAGCCCAGACCGGGGAGGGTATGTCGAGCAGTACGTC. Its translation: CASSPDRGGYVEQYV.

This clonotype was recorded many times. V usage is TRBV2 and J usage is TRBJ2-5; D remains ambiguous. Trimming removed 3 bases from V and 5 bases from J, with 4 bases in between. Germline V gene lookup returns CDR1 SNHLY and CDR2 FYNNEI. The CDR3 extends over 11 amino acids. DNA for the CDR3: TGTGCCAGCAGTGAGAGTGAGACCCAGTACTTC. It specifies CASSESETQYF.

This clonotype was recorded at least ten times. V usage is TRBV14 and J usage is TRBJ1-1; D call uncertain. The germline gives CDR1 SGHDN, CDR2 FVKESK. This CDR3 is 13 amino acids long. Deletions cut 4 bases from V and 5 bases from J, with 11 bases between. CDR3 bases: TGTGCCAGCAGCCTTAATCCGGGGACTGAAGCTTTCTTT. It translates to CASSLNPGTEAFF.

The chain uses TRBV6-2 or TRBV6-3 and TRBJ2-3; D remains unclear. V was pared by 2 bases and J by 6 bases, with 9 bases between. Germline values: CDR1 MNHEY, CDR2 SVGEGT. CDR3 size: 13 residues. As DNA, the CDR3 is TGTGCCAGCAGTTACCCCTCGTACGATACGCAGTATTTT. Translating it yields CASSYPSYDTQYF.

The chain couples TRBV19 to TRBJ1-1; D uncertain. The CDR3 sequence is 16 residues long. Germline loops: CDR1 LNHDA, CDR2 SQIVND (reference sequence). V was clipped by 1 base and J by 0 bases, with 12 bases between them. CDR3 in amino acids: CASSIVSATMNTEAFF. The CDR3 DNA reads TGTGCCAGTAGTATAGTCAGCGCGACAATGAACACTGAAGCTTTCTTT.

The sample holds a few counts of this clonotype. The CDR3 sequence: CASSRQGGTKNIQYF. The CDR3 DNA reads TGTGCCAGCAGTCGACAGGGGGGAACCAAAAACATTCAGTACTTC. The chain recombines TRBV12-3 or TRBV12-4 with TRBJ2-4; TRBD1 agrees at 9 bases. CDR3 size: 15 residues. The V gene end was trimmed by 5 bases and the J gene end by 2 bases; junction bases not matched to a gene: 4.

This rearrangement joins TRBV6-5 to TRBJ2-5, with 13 bases that match TRBD2. CDR1 and CDR2 from the germline V gene are MNHEY and SVGAGI. The CDR3 loop spans 16 amino acids. The J segment lost 4 bases and the V segment lost 5 bases, leaving 7 bases of the junction unmatched. The CDR3 spells CASSHGTSGTRETQYF. The DNA for the CDR3 is TGTGCCAGCAGTCACGGGACTAGCGGGACGAGAGAGACCCAGTACTTC.

The chain joins TRBV19 to TRBJ2-4; 8 positions agree with TRBD1. Looked up from germline, CDR1 is LNHDA and CDR2 is SQIVND (reference sequence). The CDR3 sequence is 15 residues long. Trimming removed 4 bases from V and 0 bases from J; junction bases left unmatched: 2. As DNA, the CDR3 is TGTGCCAGTAGTAAGGACAGGGTAGCCAAAAACATTCAGTACTTC. This gives the protein CASSKDRVAKNIQYF.

Details on this clonotype: The germline gene is not matched at one end of the junction; a read error may be the cause. The CDR3 DNA is TGCAGTGCTAACGTGAAGGGACTAGACTTTTTATTC. Amino acid sequence: CSANVKGLDFLF. The rearrangement joins TRBV20-1 to TRBJ2-7; 8 bases align to TRBD2. Germline V gives CDR1 DFQATT, CDR2 SNEGSKA (reference sequence). The CDR3 contains 12 residues.

This clonotype was seen more than once but under ten times. The J gene is TRBJ1-1, the V gene TRBV6-5; D call uncertain. V was shortened by 4 bases and J by 4 bases, with 19 bases between the two germline ends. The CDR3 is made up of 16 amino acids. Germline values: CDR1 MNHEY, CDR2 SVGAGI. The CDR3 region is CASSLGPLSSGTEAFF. The CDR3 DNA reads TGTGCCAGCAGTTTGGGCCCACTTTCATCGGGCACTGAAGCTTTCTTT.

J is TRBJ2-1 and V is TRBV6-1; D may be TRBD1 (5 bases). CDR1 is MNHNS and CDR2 is SASEGT in the germline V gene. This CDR3 region has 14 residues. V was shortened by 1 base and J by 3 bases, with 7 bases between the two germline ends. This chain's CDR3 is CASSEVRGYNEQFF. The DNA for the CDR3 is TGTGCCAGCAGTGAAGTTAGGGGCTACAATGAGCAGTTCTTC.

The rearrangement uses TRBV9 and TRBJ1-2; perhaps TRBD1 as D (6 bases). In germline, CDR1 is SGDLS, CDR2 YYNGEE. The length of the CDR3 is 14 residues. V dropped 3 bases and J dropped 4 bases, with 13 bases sitting between them. The CDR3 is CASSGTAPVYGYTF. The CDR3 DNA reads TGTGCCAGCAGCGGGACAGCCCCTGTCTATGGCTACACCTTC.

This clonotype was detected a few times. V is TRBV4-3 and J is TRBJ2-5; possible D gene TRBD1, 7 bases. The V end lost 1 base, the J end lost 1 base, and 10 bases lay between the germline ends. There are 15 residues in the CDR3. CDR1 is LGHNA and CDR2 is YSLEER in the germline V gene. CDR3 protein: CASSQGQGGQETQYF. The CDR3 region has the DNA TGCGCCAGCAGCCAAGGACAGGGAGGCCAAGAGACCCAGTACTTC.

This clonotype was seen ten or more times. The CDR3 nucleotides read TGTGCCTGGACCCGGACTAGCGGGAGCTACGAGCAGTACTTC. It yields the protein CAWTRTSGSYEQYF. This rearrangement joins TRBV30 to TRBJ2-7, with 13 bases identical to TRBD2. Germline V CDR1 and CDR2: GTSNPN, SVGIG (reference sequence). Trimming took 4 bases from V and 3 from J; bases not matched to a gene: 3. The CDR3 is 14 amino acids.

This clonotype was seen repeatedly, ten times or more. The rearrangement joins TRBV7-8 to TRBJ1-5; D may be TRBD1 (6 bases). Germline V gene sequence: CDR1 SGHVS, CDR2 FQNEAQ. The CDR3 sequence is 19 residues long. V was trimmed by 2 bases and J by 2 bases, leaving 22 bases between them. The CDR3 DNA reads as TGTGCCAGCAGCTTAACTCAAGACTACAGGGATACGGGCAATCAGCCCCAGCATTTT. Translation gives CASSLTQDYRDTGNQPQHF. The full variable domain, its missing parts supplied by reference TRBV7-8 and TRBJ1-5, is GAGVSQSPRYKVAKRGQDVALRCDPISGHVSLFWYQQALGQGPEFLTYFQNEAQLDKSGLPSDRFFAERPEGSVSTLKIQRTQQEDSAVYLCASSLTQDYRDTGNQPQHFGDGTRLSIL.

This clonotype was observed a few times. The chain's CDR3 is CAISSVIAGGGEQFF. The DNA of the CDR3 is TGTGCCATCTCCTCTGTTATAGCGGGAGGAGGAGAGCAGTTCTTC. This rearrangement joins TRBV10-3 to TRBJ2-1; 10 bases line up with TRBD2. Per germline, CDR1 ENHRY and CDR2 SYGVKD. The J segment lost 10 bases and the V segment lost 8 bases, leaving 14 bases of the junction unmatched. The CDR3 has 15 residues.

This clonotype was observed at least ten times. V and J are TRBV7-2 and TRBJ1-5, with TRBD1 matching over 9 bases. Trimming cost V 1 base and J 3 bases; bases outside gene matches: 4. This CDR3 spans 16 amino acids. Germline CDR1 and CDR2: SGHTA and FQGNSA. The CDR3 nucleotides read TGTGCCAGCAGCTTAGGTCTACAGGGGGCCAATCAGCCCCAGCATTTT. Its translation: CASSLGLQGANQPQHF.

This chain connects TRBV2 to TRBJ2-7; D might be TRBD1 (6 bases). Looked up from germline, CDR1 is SNHLY and CDR2 is FYNNEI. There are 13 residues in the CDR3. The V and J ends lost 4 bases and 6 bases respectively, with 13 bases between them. The CDR3 loop is CASSVATRGEQYV. CDR3 DNA: TGTGCCAGCAGTGTGGCTACCAGGGGCGAGCAGTACGTC.

This chain joins TRBV19 and TRBJ2-1; 7 bases agree with TRBD2. This CDR3 contains 19 residues. J lost 2 bases, V lost 3 bases, and 16 bases had no gene match. Germline V gene data show CDR1 as LNHDA and CDR2 as SQIVND (reference sequence). The CDR3 sequence: CASSISLRGSGTPYNEQFF. DNA for the CDR3: TGTGCCAGTAGTATCTCCTTAAGAGGCAGCGGGACCCCCTACAATGAGCAGTTCTTC. The full variable domain, in which reference TRBV19 and TRBJ2-1 provide the parts outside the CDR3, is DGGITQSPKYLFRKEGQNVTLSCEQNLNHDAMYWYRQDPGQGLRLIYYSQIVNDFQKGDIAEGYSVSREKKESFPLTVTSAQKNPTAFYLCASSISLRGSGTPYNEQFFGPGTRLTVL.

This clonotype was recorded a few times. The gene calls are TRBV7-2 and TRBJ2-7; D perhaps matches TRBD2 (6 bases). This CDR3 is 16 amino acids long. V lost 0 bases and J 2 bases, leaving 14 bases between the germline ends. Germline loops: CDR1 SGHTA, CDR2 FQGNSA. CDR3 residues: CASSLAGLARPYEQYV. CDR3 in DNA: TGTGCCAGCAGCTTAGCTGGGCTAGCGAGACCCTACGAGCAGTACGTC.

This clonotype was seen more than once but under ten times. V usage is TRBV28 and J usage is TRBJ2-1, with no clear D. This CDR3 region has 13 residues. With 1 base removed from V and 6 bases from J, the gap between germline ends came to 7 bases. The germline CDR1 and CDR2 sequences are MDHEN and SYDVKM. The CDR3 spells CASSLLPFNEQFF. The CDR3 bases are TGTGCCAGCAGTTTATTACCCTTCAATGAGCAGTTCTTC.

This clonotype has a handful of counts. V is TRBV27 and J is TRBJ2-1; 7 positions agree with TRBD2. The CDR3 consists of 13 residues. The germline gives CDR1 MNHEY, CDR2 SMNVEV (reference sequence). V dropped 5 bases and J dropped 11; count of bases not matched to a gene: 9. In nucleotides, the CDR3 is TGTGCCAGCAGTCAGACGGTGGGGACTAAGCAGTTCTTC. Translated, it gives CASSQTVGTKQFF.

The chain combines TRBV6-2 or TRBV6-3 with TRBJ2-2; a possible D gene is TRBD1 (6 bases). V dropped 7 bases and J dropped 0 bases, with 12 bases sitting between them. In germline, CDR1 is MNHEY, CDR2 SVGEGT. The CDR3 consists of 15 residues. CDR3 nucleotide sequence: TGTGCCAGCAAAAAAGACAGGACGAACACCGGGGAGCTGTTTTTT. Its translation: CASKKDRTNTGELFF.